Below are 26 T cell receptor beta chains sequenced from a single sample in a study of neoadjuvant anti-PD-1 for oral cavity cancer (dated by TCRdb to the early 2020s). This sample's time point label indicates: before neoadjuvant nivolumab. Library method: the immunoSEQ multiplex PCR assay. As stored in TCRdb, this immuneACCESS dataset retains in-frame rearrangements with V and J assigned. A fraction of the clones does not appear; measured against another copy, unresolved V genes explain less than half of the discrepancy, and the remainder lacks a known reason. The table for this sample lists about 16,000 clones; around two thirds of them were counted only once. Approximately 2.6% of the sample is held by the ten biggest clonotypes. The sample consisted of PBMCs, taken before nivolumab (anti-PD-1) treatment. The origin of the receptors is a person aged 35-80 years with oral cavity squamous cell carcinoma.

This clone was seen a few times. The J gene is TRBJ2-7, the V gene TRBV29-1; D not resolved. CDR1 is SQVTM, CDR2 ANQGSEA, per germline. The CDR3 has 11 residues. V dropped 4 bases and J dropped 3 bases, with 7 bases sitting between them. The CDR3 sequence: CSVVVGYEQYF. The DNA of the CDR3 is TGCAGCGTTGTAGTGGGCTACGAGCAGTACTTC.

The chain links TRBV5-1 to TRBJ2-5; D call uncertain. This CDR3 spans 14 amino acids. With 4 bases removed from V and 5 bases from J, the gap between germline ends came to 15 bases. The germline V gene encodes CDR1 SGHRS and CDR2 YFSETQ. CDR3 coding DNA: TGCGCCAGCAGCCAAACAGCCTCCGGGGAGACCCAGTACTTC. This sequence encodes CASSQTASGETQYF.

V and J are TRBV7-3 and TRBJ2-3, with D perhaps assigned TRBD1 or TRBD2 (6 bases each). Between the trimmed V and J ends, which lost 0 bases and 3 bases, there was a span of 16 bases. This CDR3 comprises 17 residues. The germline V gene encodes CDR1 SGHTA and CDR2 FQGTGA. As DNA, the CDR3 is TGTGCCAGCAGCTTAACGGGGCCAGGGGCGGGAACAGATACGCAGTATTTT. Residues: CASSLTGPGAGTDTQYF.

This clone was recorded once. The V and J genes are TRBV29-1 and TRBJ2-7; 12 bases are a match to TRBD2. CDR1 is SQVTM, CDR2 ANQGSEA, per germline. This CDR3 comprises 17 residues. The trim removed 6 bases at V and 4 bases at J, leaving 16 bases unmatched. CDR3 in DNA: TGCAGCGTCGGACAGGGCCTAGCGGGAGGGGTTCCTTACGAGCAGTACTTC. This codes for CSVGQGLAGGVPYEQYF.

The genes are TRBV28 and TRBJ1-5; D might be TRBD1 (6 bases). V gave up 6 bases and J gave up 6 bases, with 18 bases separating them. CDR1 is MDHEN and CDR2 is SYDVKM in the germline V gene. The CDR3 sequence is 15 residues long. The chain's CDR3 is CASRAGTRGGQPQHF. The DNA of the CDR3 is TGTGCCAGCAGAGCCGGGACAAGGGGAGGTCAGCCCCAGCATTTT.

The chain joins TRBV30 to TRBJ2-1; 8 bases align to TRBD2. Germline V CDR1 and CDR2: GTSNPN, SVGIG (reference sequence). CDR3 size: 14 residues. After removal of 4 bases from V and 3 bases from J, the junction contained 5 bases not matched to a gene. The CDR3 DNA sequence: TGTGCCTGGATCATAGCGGGAATCTACAATGAGCAGTTCTTC. This encodes CAWIIAGIYNEQFF.

The gene calls are TRBV13 and TRBJ2-2; TRBD2 matches at 7 bases. This CDR3 has 18 amino acids. The trim removed 1 base at V and 8 bases at J, leaving 16 bases unmatched. Germline loops: CDR1 PRHDT, CDR2 FYEKMQ (reference sequence). The CDR3 loop is CASSLAPVGGRSVGELFF. The CDR3 nucleotides are TGTGCCAGCAGCTTAGCCCCCGTGGGCGGGAGATCAGTTGGGGAGCTGTTTTTT.

This clone was seen only a few times. The CDR3 region has the DNA TGTGCCATCTCTAGCGGTTACACCGGGGAGCTGTTTTTT. Its protein is CAISSGYTGELFF. V gene TRBV10-3 combines with J gene TRBJ2-2, with 7 bases identical to TRBD2. The CDR3 contains 13 residues. Germline V gene sequence: CDR1 ENHRY, CDR2 SYGVKD. Unmatched junction bases numbered 3, after V lost 8 bases and J lost 3 bases.

J is TRBJ2-7 and V is TRBV6-1; TRBD2 aligns across 8 bases. Germline V gene lookup returns CDR1 MNHNS and CDR2 SASEGT. Trimming at V came to 10 bases and at J to 4 bases, leaving 9 bases not matched to a gene. The CDR3 length is 13 residues. The CDR3 DNA is TGTGCCACCATGAGCGGGAGAATATACGAGCAGTACTTC. Its translation: CATMSGRIYEQYF.

This clone is medium-sized. This sequence joins TRBV12-1 and TRBJ2-5; TRBD1 is the table's D call, not checked against the DNA. TRBV12-1 is designated a pseudogene. The CDR3 has 18 residues. This CDR3 is CASSPTVLTNPLRETQYF. The CDR3 DNA reads TGTGCCAGCAGCCCCACTGTCCTGACAAACCCTTTAAGGGAGACCCAGTACTTC.

The V call is TRBV9, the J call TRBJ2-2; 8 positions match TRBD2. The trim removed 0 bases at V and 5 bases at J, leaving 6 bases unmatched. Germline CDR1 reads SGDLS; CDR2 reads YYNGEE. The CDR3 is made up of 16 amino acids. The CDR3 is CASSVEDSGITGELFF. The DNA of the CDR3 is TGTGCCAGCAGCGTAGAGGATAGCGGGATAACCGGGGAGCTGTTTTTT.

This clone was seen once. The chain is built from TRBV5-1 and TRBJ2-5; possibly TRBD1 for D (6 bases). The V and J ends lost 3 bases and 2 bases respectively, with 14 bases between them. This CDR3 contains 15 residues. CDR1 is SGHRS, CDR2 YFSETQ, per germline. CDR3 sequence (DNA): TGCGCCAGCAGCTCAACGGGACAACAGCAAGAGACCCAGTACTTC. Residues: CASSSTGQQQETQYF.

This clone turned up a few times. The gene calls are TRBV2 and TRBJ2-7; 7 bases line up with TRBD1. V lost 5 bases, J lost 0 bases, and 4 bases stayed unmatched. The CDR3 contains 14 residues. Germline V gene sequence: CDR1 SNHLY, CDR2 FYNNEI. CDR3 protein: CASSLGQLSYEQYF. CDR3 DNA sequence: TGTGCCAGCAGTCTGGGACAGCTCTCCTACGAGCAGTACTTC. Full variable domain (outside the CDR3, taken from reference TRBV2 and TRBJ2-7): EPEVTQTPSHQVTQMGQEVILRCVPISNHLYFYWYRQILGQKVEFLVSFYNNEISEKSEIFDDQFSVERPDGSNFTLKIRSTKLEDSAMYFCASSLGQLSYEQYFGPGTRLTVT.

This sequence joins TRBV19 and TRBJ2-3; D call uncertain. The ends were cut back, 7 bases at V and 1 base at J, with 18 bases in the middle. CDR1 is LNHDA, CDR2 SQIVND, per germline (reference sequence). There are 16 residues in the CDR3. CDR3 DNA: TGTGCCAGTAACCATGGGCAGCCCCCACGCACAGATACGCAGTATTTT. Translation: CASNHGQPPRTDTQYF. Full variable domain (remainder filled in from reference TRBV19 and TRBJ2-3): DGGITQSPKYLFRKEGQNVTLSCEQNLNHDAMYWYRQDPGQGLRLIYYSQIVNDFQKGDIAEGYSVSREKKESFPLTVTSAQKNPTAFYLCASNHGQPPRTDTQYFGPGTRLTVL.

The V call is TRBV19, the J call TRBJ2-7, with TRBD2 matching over 10 bases. The germline V gene encodes CDR1 LNHDA and CDR2 SQIVND (reference sequence). The CDR3 is 15 amino acids. J gave up 3 bases and V 5 bases, and 7 bases lay outside the gene matches. The CDR3 DNA is TGTGCCAGTAGTCCCTCGGGACTAGCGAGCTACGAGCAGTACTTC. It codes for CASSPSGLASYEQYF.

V usage is TRBV5-1 and J usage is TRBJ2-3; TRBD2 matches at 13 bases. Germline V gene sequence: CDR1 SGHRS, CDR2 YFSETQ. J was trimmed by 8 bases and V by 0 bases; bases with no gene match: 9. The CDR3 covers 17 residues. CDR3 loop: CASSLDGGLAGSATQYF. The CDR3 nucleotides read TGCGCCAGCAGCTTGGACGGGGGACTAGCGGGATCGGCTACGCAGTATTTT.

The chain employs TRBV27 and TRBJ1-5; the D gene is possibly TRBD1 (5 bases). V lost 6 bases, J lost 7 bases, and 16 bases lay in between. Germline CDR1 is MNHEY and CDR2 is SMNVEV (reference sequence). CDR3 size: 14 residues. The CDR3 loop is CASSDRGKGQPQHF. The DNA for the CDR3 is TGTGCCAGCAGCGACCGGGGGAAGGGACAGCCCCAGCATTTT.

The chain is built from TRBV5-1 and TRBJ1-1; possibly TRBD1 for D (5 bases). Germline loops: CDR1 SGHRS, CDR2 YFSETQ. Trimming removed 1 base at V and 4 bases at J, with 20 bases between. The CDR3 is 17 residues long. CDR3 in DNA: TGCGCCAGCAGCTTGCGGGCCGCGGGAGGGGCGGGCACTGAAGCTTTCTTT. Residues: CASSLRAAGGAGTEAFF.

The chain uses TRBV19 and TRBJ2-7, with D tentatively TRBD1 or TRBD2 (5 bases each). Germline V lookup: CDR1 LNHDA, CDR2 SQIVND (reference sequence). The V end lost 6 bases, the J end lost 3 bases, and 21 bases lay between the germline ends. This CDR3 has 16 amino acids. The CDR3 loop is CASSPAPPLGGYEQYF. The DNA of the CDR3 is TGTGCCAGTAGCCCGGCCCCCCCGCTTGGGGGCTACGAGCAGTACTTC.

This chain links TRBV6-6 with TRBJ1-5, with D possibly being TRBD1 (6 bases). This CDR3 has 16 amino acids. Germline V gene sequence: CDR1 MNHNY, CDR2 SVGAGI (reference sequence). V was cut by 0 bases and J by 2 bases, with 11 bases left in between. CDR3 sequence: CASSYSWGRGNQPQHF. Here the CDR3 DNA reads TGTGCCAGCAGTTACTCGTGGGGGCGAGGCAATCAGCCCCAGCATTTT.

This chain links TRBV7-3 with TRBJ2-3; D perhaps matches TRBD1 (5 bases). There are 14 residues in the CDR3. V lost 1 base, J lost 4 bases, and 9 bases lay in between. CDR1 SGHTA and CDR2 FQGTGA come from the germline V gene. Here the CDR3 reads CASSLMGPPDTQYF. CDR3 sequence (DNA): TGTGCCAGCAGCTTAATGGGGCCCCCAGATACGCAGTATTTT. The entire variable domain, with the rest obtained from reference TRBV7-3 and TRBJ2-3, is as follows: GAGVSQTPSNKVTEKGKYVELRCDPISGHTALYWYRQSLGQGPEFLIYFQGTGAADDSGLPNDRFFAVRPEGSVSTLKIQRTERGDSAVYLCASSLMGPPDTQYFGPGTRLTVL.

The rearrangement uses TRBV6-5 and TRBJ2-1, with 12 bases fitting TRBD2. The V segment lost 2 bases and the J segment 4 bases; nucleotides outside the gene matches: 0. From germline, CDR1 is MNHEY and CDR2 SVGAGI. The CDR3 runs to 15 residues. The CDR3: CASSYGTSGYNEQFF. For the CDR3, the DNA is TGTGCCAGCAGTTACGGGACTAGCGGGTACAATGAGCAGTTCTTC.

V usage is TRBV25-1 and J usage is TRBJ2-5; D uncertain. V was cut by 5 bases and J by 1 base, with 2 bases left in between. Germline loops: CDR1 MGHDK, CDR2 SYGVNS. CDR3 size: 11 residues. CDR3 DNA sequence: TGTGCCAGCAGTCCCCAAGAGACCCAGTACTTC. Amino acid sequence: CASSPQETQYF. Using reference TRBV25-1 and TRBJ2-5 for the parts outside the CDR3, the full variable domain is EADIYQTPRYLVIGTGKKITLECSQTMGHDKMYWYQQDPGMELHLIHYSYGVNSTEKGDLSSESTVSRIRTEHFPLTLESARPSHTSQYLCASSPQETQYFGPGTRLLVL.

The V call is TRBV19, the J call TRBJ1-1, with 11 bases aligning to TRBD1. CDR3 length equals 16 residues. From germline, CDR1 is LNHDA and CDR2 SQIVND (reference sequence). V was clipped by 7 bases and J by 1 base; unmatched bases: 8. Here the CDR3 reads CASIQGQGAWNTEAFF. The CDR3 DNA reads TGTGCCAGTATTCAAGGACAGGGGGCGTGGAACACTGAAGCTTTCTTT.

V and J are TRBV11-2 and TRBJ2-6; tentative D call: TRBD1 (5 bases). Germline assignment: CDR1 SGHAT and CDR2 FQNNGV. V was trimmed by 6 bases and J by 0 bases, leaving 15 bases between them. This CDR3 region has 17 residues. CDR3 sequence: CASRWGMDNSGANVLTF. The CDR3 DNA follows: TGTGCCAGCAGGTGGGGCATGGACAACTCTGGGGCCAACGTCCTGACTTTC.

V is TRBV6-1 and J is TRBJ2-2, with D possibly matching TRBD1 (6 bases). CDR3 size: 14 residues. V shed 7 bases and J shed 5 bases, with 14 bases lying between them. From germline, CDR1 is MNHNS and CDR2 SASEGT. The chain's CDR3 is CASKGPRGTGELFF. CDR3 DNA: TGTGCCAGCAAAGGTCCCAGGGGTACCGGGGAGCTGTTTTTT.